This paragraph reports one TCR beta chain. Its antigen is still unknown. The data are from a study of T cell responses to AZD1222 COVID-19 vaccine. Study background: Pooled together were second doses at about 4 or about 12 weeks.

Findings of the study overall: Reportedly, nearly half of unique spike TCRs recognized epitopes outside B.1.351/B.1.1.7 mutations. Spike-specific TCR repertoires showed rising breadth and depth after two AZD1222 doses. It was only a handful of AZD1222 recipients who were seropositive at baseline.

Germline assignment: CDR1 SNHLY and CDR2 FYNNEI. V lost 6 bases and J 4 bases, leaving 9 bases between the germline ends. There are 12 residues in the CDR3. The method was immunoSEQ multiplex PCR; TCRdb's version includes in-frame clones alone and lacks a portion of them. The data hold approximately 100,000 clones, with 87% observed a single time. The chain links TRBV2 to TRBJ2-5; D unclear. The specimen comprised peripheral blood, sampled on day 0 of AZD1222 vaccination. The receptor comes from an adult in good health. The CDR3 sequence: CASRGVRETQYF. The CDR3, as DNA: TGTGCCAGCAGGGGCGTCAGAGAGACCCAGTACTTC.